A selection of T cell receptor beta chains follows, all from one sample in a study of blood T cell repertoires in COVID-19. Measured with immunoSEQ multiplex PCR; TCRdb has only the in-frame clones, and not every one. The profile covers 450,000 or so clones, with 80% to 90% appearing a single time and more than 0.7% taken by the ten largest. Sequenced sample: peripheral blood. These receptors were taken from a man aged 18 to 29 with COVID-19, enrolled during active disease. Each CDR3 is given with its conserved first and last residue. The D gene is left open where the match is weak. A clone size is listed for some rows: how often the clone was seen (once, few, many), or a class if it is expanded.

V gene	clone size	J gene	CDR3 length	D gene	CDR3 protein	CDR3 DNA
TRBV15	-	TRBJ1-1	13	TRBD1	CATSWPGGFEAFF	TGTGCCACCAGCTGGCCAGGGGGATTTGAAGCTTTCTTT
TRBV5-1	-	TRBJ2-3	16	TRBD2	CASSSRLAGPTDTQYF	TGCGCCAGCAGCTCAAGACTAGCGGGACCCACAGATACGCAGTATTTT
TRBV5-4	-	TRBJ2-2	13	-	CASHGTAGGELFF	TGTGCCAGCCACGGGACTGCAGGCGGGGAGCTGTTTTTT
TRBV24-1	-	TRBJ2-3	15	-	CATSDYGRGTDTQYF	TGTGCCACCAGTGACTACGGGAGAGGCACAGATACGCAGTATTTT
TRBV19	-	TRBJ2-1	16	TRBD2	CASHPWTSGALNEQFF	TGTGCCAGCCACCCATGGACTAGCGGGGCCCTCAATGAGCAGTTCTTC
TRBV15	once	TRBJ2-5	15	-	CATSRDRQRQETQYF	TGTGCCACCAGCAGAGATAGACAGCGACAAGAGACCCAGTACTTC
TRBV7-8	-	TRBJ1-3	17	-	CASSLMPGTLRENTIYF	TGTGCCAGCAGCTTGATGCCAGGCACTCTTCGGGAAAACACCATATATTTT
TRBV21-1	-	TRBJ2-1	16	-	CASSPLGLAGGKTRFF	TGTGCCAGCAGCCCCTTGGGGCTAGCGGGGGGGAAGACGCGGTTCTTC
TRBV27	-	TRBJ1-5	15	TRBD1	CASSLSRGGNQPQHF	TGTGCCAGCAGTTTATCCAGGGGGGGCAATCAGCCCCAGCATTTT
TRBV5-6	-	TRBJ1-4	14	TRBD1	CASSRQGVREKLFF	TGTGCCAGCAGCCGACAGGGGGTCCGTGAAAAACTGTTTTTT
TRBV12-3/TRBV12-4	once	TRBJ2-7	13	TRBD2	CASRASGGYEQYF	TGTGCCAGCAGAGCTAGCGGGGGTTACGAGCAGTACTTC
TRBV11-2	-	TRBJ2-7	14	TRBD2	CASSLSSGAYEQYF	TGTGCCAGCAGCTTATCGAGCGGGGCCTACGAGCAGTACTTC
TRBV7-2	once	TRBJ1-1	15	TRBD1	CASSFSGTGTPEAFF	TGTGCCAGCAGCTTCTCCGGGACAGGGACCCCTGAAGCTTTCTTT
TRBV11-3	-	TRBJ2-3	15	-	CASSLAGVGTDTQYF	TGTGCCAGCAGCTTAGCAGGGGTGGGCACAGATACGCAGTATTTT
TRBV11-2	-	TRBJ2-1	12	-	CASSLDRNEQFF	TGTGCCAGCAGCTTAGATCGGAATGAGCAGTTCTTC
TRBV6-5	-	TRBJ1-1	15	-	CASSYSGLMNTEAFF	TGTGCCAGCAGTTACTCGGGACTCATGAACACTGAAGCTTTCTTT
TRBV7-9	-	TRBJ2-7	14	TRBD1	CASSARDRGHEQYF	TGTGCCAGCAGCGCCCGGGACAGGGGGCACGAGCAGTACTTC
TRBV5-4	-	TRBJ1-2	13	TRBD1	CASSSGQNYGYTF	TGTGCCAGCAGCTCGGGACAGAACTATGGCTACACCTTC
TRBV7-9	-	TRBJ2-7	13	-	CASSFGVGAEQYF	TGTGCCAGCAGCTTCGGGGTGGGAGCCGAGCAGTACTTC
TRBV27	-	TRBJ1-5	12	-	CASRAPSQPQHF	TGTGCCAGCAGGGCCCCAAGTCAGCCCCAGCATTTT
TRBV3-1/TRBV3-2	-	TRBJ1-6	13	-	CASSQDRGSPLHF	TGTGCCAGCAGCCAAGACAGGGGATCACCCCTCCACTTT
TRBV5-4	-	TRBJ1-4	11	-	CASSSDEKLFF	TGTGCCAGCAGCTCGGATGAAAAACTGTTTTTT
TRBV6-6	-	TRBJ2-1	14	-	CASSSGESYNEQFF	TGTGCCAGCAGTTCCGGGGAATCCTACAATGAGCAGTTCTTC
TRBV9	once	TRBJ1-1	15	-	CASSTGAGARTEAFF	TGTGCCAGCAGCACGGGTGCAGGGGCGCGCACTGAAGCTTTCTTT
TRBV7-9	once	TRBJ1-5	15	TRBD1	CASSVTGTANQPQHF	TGTGCCAGCAGCGTCACCGGGACAGCAAATCAGCCCCAGCATTTT
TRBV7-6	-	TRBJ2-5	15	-	CASSLDTTAKETQYF	TGTGCCAGCAGCTTAGATACTACTGCTAAAGAGACCCAGTACTTC
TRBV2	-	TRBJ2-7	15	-	CASRSRTLRVDEQYF	TGTGCCAGCAGAAGTCGGACTCTCCGGGTGGACGAGCAGTACTTC
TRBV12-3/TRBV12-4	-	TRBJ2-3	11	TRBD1	CASSHRQGEYF	TGTGCCAGCAGTCATAGACAGGGCGAGTATTTT